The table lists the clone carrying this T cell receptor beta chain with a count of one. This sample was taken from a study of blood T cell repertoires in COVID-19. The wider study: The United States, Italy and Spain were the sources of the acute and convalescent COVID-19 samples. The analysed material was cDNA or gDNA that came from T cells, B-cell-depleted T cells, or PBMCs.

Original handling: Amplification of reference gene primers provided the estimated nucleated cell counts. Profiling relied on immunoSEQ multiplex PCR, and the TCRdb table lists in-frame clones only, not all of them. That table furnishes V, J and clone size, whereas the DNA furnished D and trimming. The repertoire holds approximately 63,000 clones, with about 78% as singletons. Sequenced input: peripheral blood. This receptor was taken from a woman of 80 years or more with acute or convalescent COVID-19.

CDR3 DNA sequence: TGTGCCAGCAGCTTATCCCTTCTTACTAGCGCGCGCGTAGGCGAGCAGTACTTC. This translates into CASSLSLLTSARVGEQYF. This chain uses TRBV7-2 with TRBJ2-7; TRBD2 matches at 7 bases. V trimming: 2 bases; J trimming: 6 bases; junction bases outside the gene matches: 19. Per the germline V gene, CDR1 is SGHTA and CDR2 is FQGNSA. The CDR3 spans 18 residues.